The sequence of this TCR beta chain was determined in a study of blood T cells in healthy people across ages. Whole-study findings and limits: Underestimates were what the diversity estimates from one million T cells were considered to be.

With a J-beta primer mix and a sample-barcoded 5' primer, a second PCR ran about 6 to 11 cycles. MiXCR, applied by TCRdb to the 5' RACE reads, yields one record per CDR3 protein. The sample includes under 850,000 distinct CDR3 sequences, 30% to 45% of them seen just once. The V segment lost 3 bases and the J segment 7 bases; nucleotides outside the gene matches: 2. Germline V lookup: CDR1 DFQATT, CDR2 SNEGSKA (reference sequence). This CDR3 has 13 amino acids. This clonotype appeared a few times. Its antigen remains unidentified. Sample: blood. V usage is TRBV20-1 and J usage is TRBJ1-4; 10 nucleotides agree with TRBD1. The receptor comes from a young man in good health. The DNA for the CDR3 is TGCAGTGCTAGGGACAGGGGGGGTGAAAAACTGTTTTTT. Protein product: CSARDRGGEKLFF.